The rows below give T cell receptor beta chains drawn from one sample of a study of cytomegalovirus exposure and HLA in healthy donors. TCRdb keeps only in-frame clones here, not all; method: immunoSEQ multiplex PCR. Here the sample spans tens of thousands of clones, about 60% being singletons. Sequencing was carried out using PBMCs. The receptors stem from a woman aged 25 to 45 in good health and CMV-seronegative. Each CDR3 is given with its conserved first and last residue. D genes are given only for firm matches. Expanded clones get a size class; other rows say once, few or many, or leave the size out.

size: .; V: TRBV2; J: TRBJ1-2; length: 13; D: TRBD1; DNA: TGTGCCAGCGTACCCGACAGGGATTATGGCTACACCTTC; CDR3: CASVPDRDYGYTF
size: many; V: TRBV4-1; J: TRBJ1-1; length: 13; D: .; DNA: TGCGCCAGCAGCCAAGGGAGAGGGACTGAAGCTTTCTTT; CDR3: CASSQGRGTEAFF
size: .; V: TRBV30; J: TRBJ2-7; length: 12; D: .; DNA: TGTGCCTGGAGTGAATTAGCCTACGAGCAGTACTTC; CDR3: CAWSELAYEQYF
size: .; V: TRBV18; J: TRBJ1-4; length: 14; D: .; DNA: TGTGCCAGCTCACCGGGAGCAACTAATGAAAAACTGTTTTTT; CDR3: CASSPGATNEKLFF
size: .; V: TRBV28; J: TRBJ1-5; length: 19; D: .; DNA: TGTGCCAGCAGCCTAGGGGCGGGGAAGGACGGAACCTTTCATCAGCCCCAGCATTTT; CDR3: CASSLGAGKDGTFHQPQHF
size: .; V: TRBV6-6; J: TRBJ1-2; length: 12; D: .; DNA: TGTGCCAGCAGAGGGGGTCACTATGGCTACACCTTC; CDR3: CASRGGHYGYTF
size: .; V: TRBV4-3; J: TRBJ2-7; length: 13; D: .; DNA: TGCGCCAGCAGCCAATTACAGGGTGTGCAGCAGTACTTC; CDR3: CASSQLQGVQQYF
size: .; V: TRBV2; J: TRBJ1-5; length: 15; D: .; DNA: TGTGCCAGCAGTGAAGATGGGGCCGGGAATCAGCCCCAGCATTTT; CDR3: CASSEDGAGNQPQHF
size: once; V: TRBV7-2; J: TRBJ2-3; length: 16; D: TRBD2; DNA: TGTGCCAGCAGCTCTAGACTAGCGGGAGACACAGATACGCAGTATTTT; CDR3: CASSSRLAGDTDTQYF
size: .; V: TRBV5-4; J: TRBJ1-2; length: 15; D: .; DNA: TGTGCCAGCAGTCCGCAGGGGCGGTCGTCCTATGGCTACACCTTC; CDR3: CASSPQGRSSYGYTF
size: .; V: TRBV18; J: TRBJ2-2; length: 16; D: TRBD1; DNA: TGTGCCAGCTCACCGAGACAGGGGTTGGACACCGGGGAGCTGTTTTTT; CDR3: CASSPRQGLDTGELFF
size: .; V: TRBV7-2; J: TRBJ2-6; length: 17; D: TRBD1; DNA: TGTGCCAGCAGCCAGGGGGCCTTGATCTCTGGGGCCAACGTCCTGACTTTC; CDR3: CASSQGALISGANVLTF
size: once; V: TRBV18; J: TRBJ1-3; length: 15; D: .; DNA: TGTGCCAGCTCACCTCAACAGTACTCTGGAAACACCATATATTTT; CDR3: CASSPQQYSGNTIYF
size: once; V: TRBV7-9; J: TRBJ2-7; length: 15; D: TRBD1; DNA: TGTGCCAGCAGCCCCCCCGGGACAGTAGGATACGAGCAGTACTTC; CDR3: CASSPPGTVGYEQYF
size: .; V: TRBV5-1; J: TRBJ2-1; length: 15; D: TRBD2; DNA: TGCGCCAGCAGCTTGTTGGCTAGCGGAAACAATGAGCAGTTCTTC; CDR3: CASSLLASGNNEQFF
size: few; V: TRBV29-1; J: TRBJ2-2; length: 15; D: TRBD2; DNA: TGCAGCGTTGCTTCCTCGGCTAGCGGGAACGGGGAGCTGTTTTTT; CDR3: CSVASSASGNGELFF
size: few; V: TRBV2; J: TRBJ2-4; length: 18; D: .; DNA: TGTGCCAGCAGTGAACCTTCACGGGGGACCCTAGCCAAAAACATTCAGTACTTC; CDR3: CASSEPSRGTLAKNIQYF
size: .; V: TRBV27; J: TRBJ2-7; length: 12; D: .; DNA: TGTGCCAGCAAATCGGACAACTACGAGCAGTACTTC; CDR3: CASKSDNYEQYF
size: .; V: TRBV7-9; J: TRBJ2-7; length: 14; D: TRBD1; DNA: TGTGCCAGCAGTCCTACAGGGGGCTCCTACGAGCAGTACTTC; CDR3: CASSPTGGSYEQYF
size: once; V: TRBV27; J: TRBJ1-5; length: 18; D: TRBD1; DNA: TGTGCCAGCAGTTCACGCCGGGACAGTCGGGCCTCCGGTCAGCCCCAGCATTTT; CDR3: CASSSRRDSRASGQPQHF
size: .; V: TRBV6-5; J: TRBJ2-2; length: 13; D: .; DNA: TGTGCCAGCAGTTCGACTAGTACCGGGGAGCTGTTTTTT; CDR3: CASSSTSTGELFF
size: .; V: TRBV28; J: TRBJ2-7; length: 15; D: TRBD2; DNA: TGTGCCAGCAGTTCAAGGACTAGCGGGAGATACGAGCAGTACTTC; CDR3: CASSSRTSGRYEQYF
size: .; V: TRBV28; J: TRBJ2-7; length: 13; D: TRBD2; DNA: TGTGCCAGCGGGACTAGCGGGAGATACGAGCGGTACTTC; CDR3: CASGTSGRYERYF
size: few; V: TRBV4-2; J: TRBJ2-5; length: 13; D: .; DNA: TGTGCCAGCAGCCAAGCTAGGGGGGAGACCCAGTACTTC; CDR3: CASSQARGETQYF
size: few; V: TRBV5-6; J: TRBJ2-3; length: 16; D: .; DNA: TGTGCCAGCAGCTCAGCCGGGGTGATCGGCACAGATACGCAGTATTTT; CDR3: CASSSAGVIGTDTQYF
size: once; V: TRBV29-1; J: TRBJ2-1; length: 13; D: TRBD2; DNA: TGCAGCGTTGGACTAGCGTTCGGCAATGAGCAGTTCTTC; CDR3: CSVGLAFGNEQFF
size: .; V: TRBV5-1; J: TRBJ2-5; length: 14; D: .; DNA: TGCGCCAGCAGCCCTGGAGTATTGCAAGAGACCCAGTACTTC; CDR3: CASSPGVLQETQYF
size: .; V: TRBV7-2; J: TRBJ2-2; length: 13; D: TRBD2; DNA: TGTGCCAGCAGCTACGGACTAGTCGGGGAGCTGTTTTTT; CDR3: CASSYGLVGELFF
size: .; V: TRBV7-2; J: TRBJ1-3; length: 15; D: TRBD1; DNA: TGTGCCAGCAGCAGAACCGGGACAGCTGGAAACACCATATATTTT; CDR3: CASSRTGTAGNTIYF
size: .; V: TRBV7-9; J: TRBJ1-4; length: 15; D: .; DNA: TGTGCCAGCAGCTTAGCCGGGGGTCGTTATGAAAAACTGTTTTTT; CDR3: CASSLAGGRYEKLFF
size: .; V: TRBV7-8; J: TRBJ2-7; length: 14; D: .; DNA: TGTGCCAGCAGCTTTGGGACACATTCCTACGAGCAGTACTTC; CDR3: CASSFGTHSYEQYF
size: few; V: TRBV9; J: TRBJ2-2; length: 15; D: .; DNA: TGTGCCAGCAGCGTAGATCTAGTCGGCACCGGGGAGCTGTTTTTT; CDR3: CASSVDLVGTGELFF
size: few; V: TRBV6-5; J: TRBJ2-3; length: 15; D: TRBD2; DNA: TGTGCCAGCAGGGAGAGCGGGAGAGGTTCAGATACGCAGTATTTT; CDR3: CASRESGRGSDTQYF
size: .; V: TRBV6-1; J: TRBJ2-2; length: 11; D: .; DNA: TGTGCCAGCAGGAGGACCGGGGAGCTGTTTTTT; CDR3: CASRRTGELFF
size: .; V: TRBV5-1; J: TRBJ2-3; length: 15; D: .; DNA: TGCGCCAGCAGCTTGGTCGACAGCCCCACAGATACGCAGTATTTT; CDR3: CASSLVDSPTDTQYF
size: .; V: TRBV27; J: TRBJ1-2; length: 15; D: .; DNA: TGTGCCAGCAGGTCCCTTCTAGGGGGTAACTATGGCTACACCTTC; CDR3: CASRSLLGGNYGYTF
size: .; V: TRBV5-5; J: TRBJ2-7; length: 14; D: TRBD1; DNA: TGTGCCAGCAGCCGTGACAGGGGGTCCTACGAGCAGTACTTC; CDR3: CASSRDRGSYEQYF
size: few; V: TRBV27; J: TRBJ2-7; length: 15; D: TRBD2; DNA: TGTGCCAGCAGGGAAGTAGCGGGGGGGCCGTACGAGCAGTACTTC; CDR3: CASREVAGGPYEQYF
size: .; V: TRBV6-5; J: TRBJ1-4; length: 12; D: .; DNA: TGTGCCAGCAGGGACCGGGGAGAAAAACTGTTTTTT; CDR3: CASRDRGEKLFF
size: .; V: TRBV5-4; J: TRBJ1-1; length: 15; D: .; DNA: TGTGCCAGCAGCCCGGGGGGTGCCATGAACACTGAAGCTTTCTTT; CDR3: CASSPGGAMNTEAFF
size: once; V: TRBV18; J: TRBJ2-7; length: 15; D: TRBD2; DNA: TGTGCCAGCTCACCCCTCCCTAGCGGGAGCTACGAGCAGTACTTC; CDR3: CASSPLPSGSYEQYF
size: few; V: TRBV5-4; J: TRBJ1-1; length: 14; D: .; DNA: TGTGCCAGCAGTACCCGCACAGGTGGGAATGAAGCTTTCTTT; CDR3: CASSTRTGGNEAFF
size: few; V: TRBV6-1; J: TRBJ2-7; length: 15; D: .; DNA: TGTGCCAGCAAATCTCCGGCAGGCATTCCCTACGAGCAGTACTTC; CDR3: CASKSPAGIPYEQYF
size: .; V: TRBV9; J: TRBJ1-3; length: 14; D: .; DNA: TGTGCCAGCAGCGTACCGGCTAGTGGAAACACCATATATTTT; CDR3: CASSVPASGNTIYF
size: .; V: TRBV7-6; J: TRBJ1-1; length: 15; D: TRBD1; DNA: TGTGCCAGCAGCCCTTCTCAGGGGGCGCACACTGAAGCTTTCTTT; CDR3: CASSPSQGAHTEAFF
size: .; V: TRBV1; J: TRBJ2-3; length: 18; D: .; DNA: TGCACCAGCAGCCAAGATCTTTTGACGGGGGGTTCCGCAGATACGCAGTATTTT; CDR3: CTSSQDLLTGGSADTQYF
size: .; V: TRBV2; J: TRBJ2-7; length: 13; D: TRBD1; DNA: TGTGCCAGCAAGCGACAGGGAACCTACGAGCAGTACTTC; CDR3: CASKRQGTYEQYF
size: .; V: TRBV4-2; J: TRBJ2-3; length: 17; D: TRBD1; DNA: TGTGCCAGCAGCCAGGAAACAGGGGGCGCAGAGGCAGATACGCAGTATTTT; CDR3: CASSQETGGAEADTQYF
size: .; V: TRBV4-1; J: TRBJ2-7; length: 13; D: .; DNA: TGCGCCAGCAGCCAAGAAACGGGATCCGAGCAGTACTTC; CDR3: CASSQETGSEQYF